This T cell receptor beta chain is drawn from a study of cytomegalovirus exposure and HLA in healthy donors. PCR amplification relied on 60 Vbeta primers (plus 13 Jbeta primers). Sequencing was performed with immunoSEQ multiplex PCR; in TCRdb, only in-frame clones are kept and a portion is missing. The repertoire holds approximately 150,000 clones, with 65% to 80% as singletons. This CDR3 is built from 15 residues. Germline V lookup: CDR1 GTSNPN, CDR2 SVGIG (reference sequence). Trimming stripped 3 bases from V and 0 bases from J, with 14 bases between. Specimen: PBMCs. The V gene is TRBV30, the J gene TRBJ2-5; tentative D call: TRBD1 (6 bases). The receptor's source is a woman between 35 and 50 years old in good health and CMV-seronegative. As DNA, the CDR3 is TGTGCCTGGAGCCACAGGGCTCGGTACCAAGAGACCCAGTACTTC. Protein product: CAWSHRARYQETQYF.